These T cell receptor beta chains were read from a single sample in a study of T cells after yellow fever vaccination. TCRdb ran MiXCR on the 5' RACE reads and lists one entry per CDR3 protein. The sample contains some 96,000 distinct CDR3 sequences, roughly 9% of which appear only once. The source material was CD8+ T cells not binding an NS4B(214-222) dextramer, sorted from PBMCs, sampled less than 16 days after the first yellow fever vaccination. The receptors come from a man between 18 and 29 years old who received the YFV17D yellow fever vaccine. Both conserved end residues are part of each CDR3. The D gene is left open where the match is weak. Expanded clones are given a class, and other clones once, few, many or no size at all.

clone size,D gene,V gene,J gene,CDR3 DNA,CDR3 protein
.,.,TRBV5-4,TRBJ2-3,TGTGCCAGCAGCTTGGGACAGCTCAGTTTCACAGATACGCAGTATTTT,CASSLGQLSFTDTQYF
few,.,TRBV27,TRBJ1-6,TGTGCCAGCACGTCAGGGAATTCACCCCTCCACTTT,CASTSGNSPLHF
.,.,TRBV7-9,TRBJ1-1,TGTGCCAGCAGCTGGGGCGGGGAGAACACTGAAGCTTTCTTT,CASSWGGENTEAFF
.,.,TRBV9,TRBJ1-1,TGTGCCAGCAGCACAGAGGGGGAGACTGAAGCTTTCTTT,CASSTEGETEAFF
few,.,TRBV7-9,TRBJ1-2,TGTGCCAGCAGCTTAGAGTGGGGGCTCCATGGCTACACCTTC,CASSLEWGLHGYTF
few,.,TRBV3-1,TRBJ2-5,TGTGCCAGCAGCCCCCACTGGAGGAGGGGCGTGGAGACCCAGTACTTC,CASSPHWRRGVETQYF
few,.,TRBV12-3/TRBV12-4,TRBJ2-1,TGTGCCAGCAGTTATTCCTTCAATGAGCAGTTCTTC,CASSYSFNEQFF
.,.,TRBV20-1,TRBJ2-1,TGCAGTGCTAGTTTTCGCAGCAATGAGCAGTTCTTC,CSASFRSNEQFF
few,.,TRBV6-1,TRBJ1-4,TGTGCCAGCAGTGAACACGTCGCGGGAGGTGAAAAACTGTTTTTT,CASSEHVAGGEKLFF
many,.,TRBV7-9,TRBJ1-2,TGTGCCAGCAGTCCTACAGAGACGCCCTATGGCTACACCTTC,CASSPTETPYGYTF
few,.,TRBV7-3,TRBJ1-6,TGTGCCAGCAGCTCAAGGGAGGGGTACTCCTATAATTCACCCCTCCACTTT,CASSSREGYSYNSPLHF
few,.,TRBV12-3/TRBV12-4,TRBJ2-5,TGTGCCAGCACTGGGACTCCTAGGGGGACCCAGTACTTC,CASTGTPRGTQYF
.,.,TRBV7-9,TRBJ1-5,TGTGCCAGCAGCTTCAGGGGAAATGATCAGCCCCAGCATTTT,CASSFRGNDQPQHF
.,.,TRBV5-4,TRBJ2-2,TGTGCCAGCAGTAATATGGACCCGCCGAACACCGGGGAGCTGTTTTTT,CASSNMDPPNTGELFF
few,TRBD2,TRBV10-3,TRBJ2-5,TGTGCCATCAGGGAAGCGGGGGAAGAGACCCAGTACTTC,CAIREAGEETQYF
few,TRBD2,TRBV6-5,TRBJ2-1,TGTGCCAGCAGTTACGCCCCGGGGGGGCGCATTGAGCAGTTCTTC,CASSYAPGGRIEQFF
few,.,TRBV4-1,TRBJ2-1,TGCGCCAGCAGCCAAGAAATTAGCAACGATGAGCAGTTCTTC,CASSQEISNDEQFF
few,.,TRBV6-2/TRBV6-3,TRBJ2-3,TGTGCCAGCAGTTATTCCTTTGAACATACGCAGTATTTT,CASSYSFEHTQYF
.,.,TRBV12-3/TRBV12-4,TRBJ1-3,TGTGCCAGCACCACCCCGGCGGGACACCCTAGCTCTGGAAACACCATATATTTT,CASTTPAGHPSSGNTIYF
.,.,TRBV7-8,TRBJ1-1,TGTGCCAGCAGCTTAGAGGGGGGTACGAACTTAGGGGCTTTCTTT,CASSLEGGTNLGAFF
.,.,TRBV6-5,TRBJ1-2,TGTGCCAGCAGTCCGGGTTATGGCTACACCTTC,CASSPGYGYTF
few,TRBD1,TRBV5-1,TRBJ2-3,TGCGCCAGCAGCTGGATGCCGGGACAGGAACCCCGTGAGGGAGATACGCAGTATTTT,CASSWMPGQEPREGDTQYF
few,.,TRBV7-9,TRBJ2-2,TGTGCCAGCAGCTTCCAGGCGGCAGGCCGGGAGCTGTTTTTT,CASSFQAAGRELFF